This T cell receptor (beta chain) is drawn from a study of T cells in Graves' hyperthyroidism and ophthalmopathy (dated by TCRdb to between 2018 and 2021). About the study as a whole: Peripheral blood was collected at initial diagnosis, before any treatment. To identify TCR V-J signatures that set the groups apart, the researchers used a discovery cohort of more than 95 patients, made up of approximately 43 with Graves' ophthalmopathy and around 58 with stable Graves' hyperthyroidism. An independent validation cohort of under 20 hyperthyroidism patients and 17 patients who later progressed to ophthalmopathy tested prospective prediction of ophthalmopathy. The approximately 90 discovery patients were randomly split 7:3 into training and test sets. In addition, the study compared T-cell repertoires in thyroid tissue and in blood from about six Graves' hyperthyroidism patients. Following sampling, methimazole starting at 30 mg daily was given to hyperthyroidism patients, and high-dose intravenous methylprednisolone was given to ophthalmopathy patients. TCR Vbeta CDR3 sequencing of 140 or so peripheral blood samples (roughly 43 ophthalmopathy, 75 or so hyperthyroidism and some 17 progressor patients) is reported in the paper. Study-wide conclusions, independent of this receptor: In cross-validation, a model built on a 13 V-J signature told ophthalmopathy apart from stable hyperthyroidism with approximately 90% sensitivity and roughly 81% specificity, and in testing the same model reached 80%/75%. Most expanded thyroid clonotypes (frequency above 0.001) were also detected in blood, suggesting blood repertoires may reflect thyroid immune responses. Sample size was not statistically predetermined, and blinding of investigators to group allocation was not performed. In validation, the model predicted progression to ophthalmopathy a median of about 6 months before onset, with 70% to 71% sensitivity and 72.22% specificity.

A patient counted as having stable Graves' hyperthyroidism if no progression to ophthalmopathy occurred over 18 months of follow-up. Hyperthyroidism patients were newly diagnosed, with disease duration under 2 months, and aged 18 to 65 years. Any patient with an uncontrolled infection, another autoimmune disease, pregnancy or lactation was excluded. Diagnoses were based on clinical symptoms, serum thyroxine and TRAb, thyroid ultrasound and orbital computed tomography. PBMCs were separated from under 12 ml of fresh peripheral blood using Ficoll-Paque density gradient centrifugation. Total RNA was extracted using Trizol reagent, and RNA quality was assessed on an Agilent 2100 Bioanalyzer. For this clonotype: Its antigen specificity is not known. Base qualities are not at hand, and no much larger clone is one base apart.

CDR1 and CDR2 (SGHTS, YDEGEE) derive from the germline V gene. The CDR3 runs 13 amino acids, cysteine and phenylalanine included. The kept DNA is CDR3 alone, 39 bases in frame from the first base. Trimming at the junction amounts to 2 bases on V and 5 bases on J, and the germline ends lie 10 bases apart. The TCR beta CDR3 regions were amplified from the RNA transcripts. A first-round RT-PCR of the TCR CDR3 used the HTBI primer set with the Qiagen OneStep RT-PCR kit. Libraries were constructed in a second round of multiplex PCR, after which size selection and purification were carried out. Libraries were sequenced paired-end with 100 bp reads on an Illumina HiSeq2000. The authors processed their data as follows. SOAPnuke was used to process the raw data, throwing out any read that contained adapters or uncalled bases, had a mean Phred below 15, or lacked an exact constant-primer or identifier match. COPE v1.2.5 was used to merge the high-quality paired reads, and each unique nucleotide sequence was defined as a clonotype. MiTCR v1.1 was used to align clonotypes to the IMGT TRBV, TRBD and TRBJ reference segments. Only V-J combinations with frequency above 0.0001, covering roughly 99% of repertoires, were analysed. A TCS score was defined as the ratio between F50 (clonal expansion) and ExV (chaos), using BLOSUM62-based TCRdist between CDR3 peptides within each V-J. Welch's t-statistics and random forest reduced 500 to 550 V-J features to fewer than 15, which were used in a naive Bayes classifier (R e1071). The Morisita-Horn index was used to measure how similar the thyroid and blood repertoires were. TCRdb reworked the public reads: Q25 trimming with fastp, MiXCR clone assembly, productive beta chains retained. Rows are combined by CDR3 protein, so each entry shows the most common genes and DNA. The V and J calls reflect TCRdb's pipeline rather than the authors' work. This sample comprises nearly 750,000 distinct CDR3 sequences, 35% of them detected only once. Less than 35% of the sample belongs to the ten largest clones.

The TCR was taken from a woman aged 40 to 49 with Graves' hyperthyroidism. The chain is encoded by TRBV5-8 joined to TRBJ2-5; the D gene assignment is ambiguous. The sample consisted of blood. The CDR3 protein is CASSFTLDETQYF. The DNA sequence follows: TGTGCCAGCAGCTTTACACTGGACGAGACCCAGTACTTC.